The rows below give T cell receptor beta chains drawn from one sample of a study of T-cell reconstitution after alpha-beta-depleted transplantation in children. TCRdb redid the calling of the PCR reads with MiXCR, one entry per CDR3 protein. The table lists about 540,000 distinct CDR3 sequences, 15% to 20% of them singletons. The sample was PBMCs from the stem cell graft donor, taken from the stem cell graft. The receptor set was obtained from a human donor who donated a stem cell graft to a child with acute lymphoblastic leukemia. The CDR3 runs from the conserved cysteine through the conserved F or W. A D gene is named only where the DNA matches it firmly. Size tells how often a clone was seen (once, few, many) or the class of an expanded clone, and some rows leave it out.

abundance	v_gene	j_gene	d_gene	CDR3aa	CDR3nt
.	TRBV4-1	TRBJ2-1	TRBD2	CASSQVNILAGAYNEQFF	TGCGCCAGCAGCCAAGTGAATATCCTAGCGGGAGCGTACAATGAGCAGTTCTTC
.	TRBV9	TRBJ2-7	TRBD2	CASSVAGRATYEQYF	TGTGCCAGCAGCGTAGCCGGGAGGGCGACCTACGAGCAGTACTTC
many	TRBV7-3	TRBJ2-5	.	CASSSDRGQETQYF	TGTGCCAGCAGCTCAGATCGGGGGCAAGAGACCCAGTACTTC
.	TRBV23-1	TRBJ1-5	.	CASSQSKAGNSNQPQHF	TGCGCCAGCAGTCAATCGAAGGCGGGCAATAGCAATCAGCCCCAGCATTTT
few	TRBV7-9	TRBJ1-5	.	CASSETGTYSNQPQHF	TGTGCCAGCAGCGAGACCGGGACATATAGCAATCAGCCCCAGCATTTT
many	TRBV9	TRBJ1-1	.	CASSVLLNTEAFF	TGTGCCAGCAGCGTTCTCCTGAACACTGAAGCTTTCTTT
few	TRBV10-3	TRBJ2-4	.	CATFSGAKNIQYF	TGTGCCACATTTAGCGGAGCCAAAAACATTCAGTACTTC
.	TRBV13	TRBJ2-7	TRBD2	CASSPGPSGFGGAYEQYF	TGTGCCAGCAGTCCCGGGCCTAGCGGCTTTGGGGGGGCCTACGAGCAGTACTTC
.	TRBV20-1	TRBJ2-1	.	CSAREELTTPYWEQFF	TGCAGTGCTAGGGAGGAGCTGACAACACCCTATTGGGAGCAGTTCTTC
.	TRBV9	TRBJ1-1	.	CASSGDAPATEAFF	TGTGCCAGCAGCGGGGACGCTCCGGCCACTGAAGCTTTCTTT
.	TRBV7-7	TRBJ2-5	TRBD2	CASSPRLAGGRETQYF	TGTGCCAGCAGCCCCCGACTAGCGGGAGGACGGGAGACCCAGTACTTC
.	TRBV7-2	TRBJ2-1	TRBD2	CASSFLTSGYNEQFF	TGTGCCAGCAGCTTCCTTACTAGCGGCTACAATGAGCAGTTCTTC
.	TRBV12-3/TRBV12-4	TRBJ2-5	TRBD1	CASTTGQAKETQYF	TGTGCCAGCACAACTGGACAGGCTAAAGAGACCCAGTACTTC
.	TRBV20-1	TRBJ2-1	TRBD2	CCARGLAGGWSYNEQFF	TGCTGTGCTAGAGGTCTAGCGGGAGGCTGGTCCTACAATGAGCAGTTCTTC
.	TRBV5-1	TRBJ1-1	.	CASGSGRTNTEAFF	TGCGCCAGCGGTTCAGGGCGGACGAACACTGAAGCTTTCTTT
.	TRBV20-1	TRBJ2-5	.	CSARLSLQYF	TGCAGTGCTAGACTCTCTTTGCAGTACTTC
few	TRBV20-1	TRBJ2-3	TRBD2	CSARVPSGNTDTQYF	TGCAGTGCTAGAGTACCTAGCGGGAACACAGATACGCAGTATTTT
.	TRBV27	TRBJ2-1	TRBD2	CASSSERGALNEQFF	TGTGCCAGCAGTTCTGAGCGGGGAGCCCTCAATGAGCAGTTCTTC
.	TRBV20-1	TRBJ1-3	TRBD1	CSATPDRGHSGNTIYF	TGCAGTGCTACCCCTGACAGGGGACACTCTGGAAACACCATATATTTT
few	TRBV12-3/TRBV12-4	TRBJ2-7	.	CASSGPMYGPEQYF	TGTGCCAGCAGTGGCCCCATGTATGGACCCGAGCAGTACTTC
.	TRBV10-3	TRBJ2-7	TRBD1	CAISESTGRLYEQYF	TGTGCCATCAGTGAGTCGACAGGGAGACTCTACGAGCAGTACTTC
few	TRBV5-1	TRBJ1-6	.	CASSGGVRHNSPLHF	TGCGCCAGCAGCGGAGGGGTCAGACATAATTCACCCCTCCACTTT
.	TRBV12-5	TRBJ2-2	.	CASGLLGGRRTGELFF	TGTGCTAGTGGTTTGTTAGGTGGGCGCAGGACCGGGGAGCTGTTTTTT
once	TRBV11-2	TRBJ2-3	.	CASSLVGTPDTQYF	TGTGCCAGCAGCTTAGTAGGGACACCAGATACGCAGTATTTT
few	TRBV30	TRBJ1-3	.	CAWSAKGSQNTIYF	TGTGCCTGGAGTGCAAAGGGTTCTCAGAACACCATATATTTT
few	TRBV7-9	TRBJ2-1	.	CASSLVSDSYNEQFF	TGTGCCAGCAGCTTAGTCAGTGACTCCTACAATGAGCAGTTCTTC
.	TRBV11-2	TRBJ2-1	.	CASSSLLGNEQFF	TGTGCCAGCAGCTCTCTGCTAGGCAATGAGCAGTTCTTC
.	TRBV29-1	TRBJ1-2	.	CSVEDWQLNPYGYTF	TGCAGCGTTGAAGACTGGCAGCTAAACCCCTATGGCTACACCTTC
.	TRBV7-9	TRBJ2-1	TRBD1	CASSSPDRGLVNEQFF	TGTGCCAGCAGCTCGCCTGACAGGGGGCTCGTCAATGAGCAGTTCTTC
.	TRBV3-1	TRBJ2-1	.	CASSHDGSPYNEQFF	TGTGCCAGCAGCCACGACGGATCTCCCTACAATGAGCAGTTCTTC